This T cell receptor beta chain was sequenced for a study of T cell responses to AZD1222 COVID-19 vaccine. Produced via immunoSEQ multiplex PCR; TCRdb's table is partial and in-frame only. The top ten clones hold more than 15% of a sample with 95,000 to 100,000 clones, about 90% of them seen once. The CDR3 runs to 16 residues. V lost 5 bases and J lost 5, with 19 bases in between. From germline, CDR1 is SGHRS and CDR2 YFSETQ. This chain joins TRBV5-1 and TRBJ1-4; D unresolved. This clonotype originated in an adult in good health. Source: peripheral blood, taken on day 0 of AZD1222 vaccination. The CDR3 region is CASRVGYLGQNEKLFF. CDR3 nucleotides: TGCGCCAGCAGGGTTGGTTATTTGGGCCAGAATGAAAAACTGTTTTTT.